One sample yielded the 6 T cell receptor beta chains listed below, sequenced in a study of cytomegalovirus exposure and HLA in healthy donors. PCR primers comprised 60 Vbeta and 13 Jbeta primers. Clones were read by immunoSEQ multiplex PCR, and TCRdb kept only the in-frame ones, dropping some. The data show about 150,000 clones, 80% seen once. Sequenced: PBMCs. These receptors came from a woman aged 40 to 55 in good health and CMV-seropositive.

The rearrangement joins TRBV5-1 to TRBJ1-1; D might be TRBD1 (6 bases). Germline CDR1 SGHRS, CDR2 YFSETQ. The V and J ends lost 0 bases and 5 bases respectively, with 17 bases between them. The CDR3 runs 16 residues. CDR3 DNA: TGCGCCAGCAGCTTGGGGGTGGGGGGGCTGAGTACTGAAGCTTTCTTT. Translated: CASSLGVGGLSTEAFF.

The chain employs TRBV19 and TRBJ2-7; no definite D call. Between the trimmed V and J ends, which lost 5 bases and 3 bases, there was a span of 17 bases. The CDR3 has 15 amino acids. CDR1 LNHDA and CDR2 SQIVND come from the germline V gene (reference sequence). The CDR3 here is CASSLSWPAVYEQYF. CDR3 nucleotides: TGTGCCAGTAGTCTTTCATGGCCGGCGGTCTACGAGCAGTACTTC.

The V gene is TRBV7-9, the J gene TRBJ2-2, with 10 nucleotides matching TRBD2. The CDR3 is 15 residues long. Looked up from germline, CDR1 is SEHNR and CDR2 is FQNEAQ (reference sequence). The V segment lost 8 bases and the J segment 7 bases; nucleotides outside the gene matches: 10. The CDR3 DNA reads TGTGCCAGCCTACCGCCGGGACTAGCGATCGGGGAGCTGTTTTTT. This encodes CASLPPGLAIGELFF.

This clone was detected a few times. The chain carries TRBV27 and TRBJ2-7; D gene ambiguous. This CDR3 region has 11 residues. Germline V gene data show CDR1 as MNHEY and CDR2 as SMNVEV (reference sequence). The CDR3 bases are TGTGACTTAAAAGAAACTCGCGAGCAGTACTTC. Its protein is CDLKETREQYF.

The CDR3: CASSLRGGTEAFF. CDR3 DNA: TGCGCCAGCAGCTTGAGGGGAGGGACTGAAGCTTTCTTT. The chain is built from TRBV5-1 and TRBJ1-1; D is perhaps TRBD1 (5 bases). Trimming left V 1 base short and J 5 bases short, with 9 bases between. This CDR3 has 13 amino acids. CDR1 and CDR2 (germline): SGHRS, YFSETQ. The full variable domain, with the rest looked up from reference TRBV5-1 and TRBJ1-1, is KAGVTQTPRYLIKTRGQQVTLSCSPISGHRSVSWYQQTPGQGLQFLFEYFSETQRNKGNFPGRFSGRQFSNSRSEMNVSTLELGDSALYLCASSLRGGTEAFFGQGTRLTVV.

This sequence joins TRBV5-1 and TRBJ2-2; tentatively, D is TRBD2 (6 bases). CDR1 SGHRS and CDR2 YFSETQ come from the germline V gene. This CDR3 contains 15 residues. Trimming pared 5 bases from V and 7 bases from J, leaving 18 bases between. DNA for the CDR3: TGCGCCAGCAGTTCGACCGGGAGCGCGGTCGGGGAGCTGTTTTTT. Translation gives CASSSTGSAVGELFF.